Below are 14 T cell receptor beta chains sequenced from a single sample in a study of T cells in Graves' hyperthyroidism and ophthalmopathy. It was RNA transcripts that yielded the amplified TCR beta CDR3 regions. The TCR CDR3 first-round RT-PCR relied on the HTBI primer set. TCRdb redid the calling of the multiplex PCR reads with MiXCR, one entry per CDR3 protein. The sample has around 620,000 distinct CDR3 sequences, over 12% seen once. Sequences were obtained from blood. The receptor set was obtained from a woman aged 18-30 years with Graves' ophthalmopathy.

This clonotype showed up just a few times. V and J are TRBV19 and TRBJ1-5; 10 bases are a match to TRBD1. Germline trimming cut 7 bases from V and 7 bases from J; bases unmatched to any gene: 7. Looked up from germline, CDR1 is LNHDA and CDR2 is SQIVND (reference sequence). This CDR3 is built from 14 residues. The CDR3 sequence: CASNMPGQGQPQHF. For the CDR3, the DNA is TGTGCCAGTAACATGCCGGGACAGGGGCAGCCCCAGCATTTT.

This clonotype came up many times. The V and J genes are TRBV7-3 and TRBJ2-2; TRBD1 aligns across 10 bases. The CDR3 has 16 amino acids. CDR1 SGHTA and CDR2 FQGTGA come from the germline V gene. V shed 5 bases, J shed 6 bases, and the junction held 9 bases outside the gene matches. CDR3 sequence reads: CASSPTGTGDSGELFF. The CDR3 nucleotides are TGTGCCAGCAGCCCCACCGGGACAGGGGATTCCGGGGAGCTGTTTTTT.

This clonotype was detected a few times. DNA of the CDR3: TGTGCCAGCAGCTTTAGCGGGAGGGCCATCTACGAGCAGTACTTC. This encodes CASSFSGRAIYEQYF. The J gene is TRBJ2-7, the V gene TRBV13, with TRBD2 matching 11 bases. CDR3 length: 15 amino acids. The germline gives CDR1 PRHDT, CDR2 FYEKMQ (reference sequence). After removal of 3 bases from V and 3 bases from J, the junction contained 4 bases not matched to a gene.

This clonotype was seen ten or more times. This chain connects TRBV28 to TRBJ1-6, with TRBD1 matching 8 bases. This CDR3 has 16 residues. Germline CDR1 MDHEN, CDR2 SYDVKM. Trimming cost V 7 bases and J 5 bases; bases outside gene matches: 10. The CDR3 DNA reads as TGTGCCAGCACCGTTTACAGGGGGACCAATAATTCACCCCTCCACTTT. Encoded protein: CASTVYRGTNNSPLHF.

The V gene is TRBV9, the J gene TRBJ2-1, with 7 positions matching TRBD1. This CDR3 comprises 16 residues. The V gene's germline CDR1 is SGDLS and CDR2 YYNGEE. With V trimmed by 4 bases and J by 4 bases, 11 bases remained unmatched. DNA of the CDR3: TGTGCCAGCAGCACACCGACAGGGAATGAGTACAATGAGCAGTTCTTC. It encodes CASSTPTGNEYNEQFF.

This clonotype has ten or more counts. V gene TRBV2 combines with J gene TRBJ1-1; the match to TRBD1 covers 9 bases. The CDR3 consists of 13 residues. Per germline, CDR1 SNHLY and CDR2 FYNNEI. Germline trimming cut 4 bases from V and 5 bases from J; bases unmatched to any gene: 2. The CDR3 DNA sequence: TGTGCCAGCAGTGGGACAGGGGTTACTGAAGCTTTCTTT. It is translated as CASSGTGVTEAFF.

The V gene is TRBV9, the J gene TRBJ2-1; the D gene could be TRBD1 or TRBD2 (5 bases each). CDR1 and CDR2 from the germline V gene are SGDLS and YYNGEE. The CDR3 runs 17 residues. With 3 bases removed from V and 0 bases from J, the gap between germline ends came to 16 bases. CDR3 residues: CASSDEGGGSSYNEQFF. CDR3 DNA: TGTGCCAGCAGCGACGAGGGTGGGGGAAGCTCCTACAATGAGCAGTTCTTC. The full variable domain, completed using reference TRBV9 and TRBJ2-1, is DSGVTQTPKHLITATGQRVTLRCSPRSGDLSVYWYQQSLDQGLQFLIQYYNGEERAKGNILERFSAQQFPDLHSELNLSSLELGDSALYFCASSDEGGGSSYNEQFFGPGTRLTVL.

This clonotype has only a few counts. The genes are TRBV20-1 and TRBJ2-7, with a possible D match to TRBD1 (6 bases). Germline CDR1 is DFQATT and CDR2 is SNEGSKA (reference sequence). This CDR3 has 13 residues. Trimming shortened V by 5 bases and J by 0 bases, and 11 bases separated the two germline ends. CDR3 DNA: TGCAGTGCTCGACAGGCTACCTCCTACGAGCAGTACTTC. It is translated as CSARQATSYEQYF.

This clonotype showed up many times. This chain links TRBV30 with TRBJ2-5, with no clear D. Between the trimmed V and J ends, which lost 1 base and 0 bases, there was a span of 3 bases. Per germline, CDR1 GTSNPN and CDR2 SVGIG (reference sequence). The CDR3 length is 12 residues. CDR3 sequence reads: CAWSAYQETQYF. CDR3 coding DNA: TGTGCCTGGAGTGCGTACCAAGAGACCCAGTACTTC.

This clonotype was seen many times. The chain recombines TRBV29-1 with TRBJ1-2, with 12 bases aligning to TRBD1. CDR1 SQVTM and CDR2 ANQGSEA come from the germline V gene. J lost 1 base, V lost 1 base, and 10 bases had no gene match. The CDR3 is 18 amino acids. CDR3 residues: CSVEAFGDRGHFNYGYTF. CDR3 in DNA: TGCAGCGTTGAAGCGTTCGGGGACAGGGGGCATTTTAACTATGGCTACACCTTC.

Ten or more counts support this clonotype. This chain uses TRBV6-5 with TRBJ2-7, with D possibly TRBD1 on 5 matching bases. The CDR3 has 14 residues. Trimming stripped 2 bases from V and 4 bases from J, with 12 bases between. The germline gives CDR1 MNHEY, CDR2 SVGAGI. The CDR3: CASSYVGPTYEQYF. The DNA for the CDR3 is TGTGCCAGCAGTTACGTGGGGCCGACGTACGAGCAGTACTTC.

This chain links TRBV24-1 with TRBJ2-1, with 7 bases fitting TRBD2. The CDR3 has 18 amino acids. J gave up 3 bases and V 3 bases, and 13 bases lay outside the gene matches. In germline, CDR1 is KGHDR, CDR2 SFDVKD. CDR3 region: CATSDRRGLAARYNEQFF. The CDR3 DNA is TGTGCCACCAGTGATCGGAGGGGCCTAGCGGCCCGCTACAATGAGCAGTTCTTC.

The table lists this clonotype with many counts. The chain joins TRBV27 to TRBJ1-3; 8 bases align to TRBD1. Trimming removed 6 bases from V and 0 bases from J; junction bases left unmatched: 19. This CDR3 comprises 20 residues. CDR1 and CDR2 (germline): MNHEY, SMNVEV (reference sequence). The CDR3 nucleotides are TGTGCCAGCAGCAACCGCGATTGGACAGGGAATGAAGGCTCTGGAAACACCATATATTTT. Translated: CASSNRDWTGNEGSGNTIYF.

This clonotype has a count of ten or more. The rearrangement uses TRBV2 and TRBJ2-1; possibly TRBD1 for D (6 bases). V was trimmed by 4 bases and J by 1 base, leaving 11 bases between them. CDR3 length: 15 amino acids. The germline V gene has CDR1 SNHLY and CDR2 FYNNEI. The CDR3 sequence is CASSVDQGSYNEQFF. The CDR3 coding sequence is TGTGCCAGCAGTGTAGATCAGGGGTCCTACAATGAGCAGTTCTTC.